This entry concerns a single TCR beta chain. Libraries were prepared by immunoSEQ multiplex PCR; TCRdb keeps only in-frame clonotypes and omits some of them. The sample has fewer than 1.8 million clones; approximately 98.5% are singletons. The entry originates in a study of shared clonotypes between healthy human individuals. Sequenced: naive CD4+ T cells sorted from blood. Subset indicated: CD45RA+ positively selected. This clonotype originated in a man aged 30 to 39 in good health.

CDR3 DNA sequence: TGTGCCTGGGGGGCGGTCACTGAAGCTTTCTTT. Amino acid sequence: CAWGAVTEAFF. The chain combines TRBV30 with TRBJ1-1, with D perhaps TRBD1 (5 bases). Looked up from germline, CDR1 is GTSNPN and CDR2 is SVGIG (reference sequence). V was cut by 5 bases and J by 4 bases, with 8 bases left in between. The CDR3 has 11 residues.